This TCR beta chain was captured in a study of cytomegalovirus exposure and HLA in healthy donors (dated by TCRdb to 2016 to 2017). Concerning the study at large: An earlier analysis of 550 to 700 of the donors reported more than 250 Gb of sequence data and some 100 million unique TCR beta sequences from about 179 million T cells. In a later analysis, previously published TCR beta repertoires from several hundred donors were re-analyzed and high-resolution HLA genotyping was added so that TCR occurrence patterns could be studied. Besides the first cohort of under 700 subjects, a separate validation cohort made up of over 95 different subjects was used. Donor age, sex, ethnicity and CMV serostatus were collected together with the repertoire data. Four to six DR-DQ haplotypes were handled as single units for association and clustering, since linkage in the cohort was strong. Genome-wide SNP genotypes for about 55% of the roughly 670 donors were used in a later genetic analysis, which treated that subset as a discovery cohort. The later analysis used no new phenotypic data to find candidate immune exposures, relying instead on TCR beta sequences and their occurrence across donors. The study used immunosequencing to profile the T cell repertoires of approximately 630 subjects and linked those repertoires to cytomegalovirus serostatus. High-throughput TCR immunosequencing, statistical association of individual TCRs with disease status, and machine learning were combined to predict cytomegalovirus infection status. Among about 400 genotyped donors of the cohort, an average of roughly 230,000 unique TCR beta nucleotide sequences was sequenced per donor, of which about 19% were non-productive. The number of donors typed differed by locus, with roughly 629-640 for A, B, C, DRB1 and DQB1, around 560 for DQA1, approximately 580 for DPA1, and some 440 for DPB1. To decide whether each TCR beta V gene segment behaved as functional or pseudogenic, an earlier analysis of some 600 of the donors relied on high-throughput TCR beta sequencing. The study was designed to test whether signatures of past pathogen exposure could be identified by cataloging public T cell receptors. An early release that covered several hundred HLA-typed donors contained 300 to 350 gigabases of sequencing data and 70 million to 100 million unique TCR sequences. HLA typing covered class I and class II loci at four-digit resolution. Of the approximately 400 genotyped donors, 75% to 85% were placed in the genetic ancestry cluster associated with self-reported Caucasian donors. Every discovery cohort repertoire had been produced on one sequencing platform. General study outcomes and caveats: The classifier was reported to diagnose cytomegalovirus status with high specificity and sensitivity in both the original cohort and the validation cohort. A few of the identified cytomegalovirus-associated TCR beta chains were confirmed in vitro to be specific for cytomegalovirus antigens. A later genetic analysis reported fewer N-insertions in productive TCRs among donors in an Asian-associated ancestry cluster than the roughly 720-donor mean. A later genetic analysis associated a missense DCLRE1C variant with V-gene and J-gene trimming of TCR beta chains, and an independent cohort replicated the association. A later analysis found that TCR association rates varied across HLA loci, with DRB1 alleles showing the most associated TCRs and HLA-C alleles the fewest. Roughly uniform sequencing depth across donors was assumed in presence/absence analyses, although this assumption may not hold. HLA typing was unavailable for some donors at each locus, so association tests used only the typed subset. For the cohort, immune exposure information was limited to CMV serostatus. A later analysis associated 16,951 TCR beta sequences with specific HLA alleles at a false discovery rate of 0.05. According to a later analysis, parvovirus B19, influenza, CMV and Epstein-Barr virus appeared linked to several top co-occurrence clusters. Linkage disequilibrium might explain the correlated functional status among segregating V segments, but an unknown experimental factor could not be excluded. A cluster of highly shared sequence variants was judged likely to be a technical artifact of the sequencing pipeline. The 87-base-pair reads could not distinguish some IMGT-functional V segments, including TRBV6-2 and TRBV6-3, so those segments were excluded. The study listed approximately 160 TCR beta chains as associated with cytomegalovirus. An earlier analysis of approximately 540 of the donors showed that most TCR beta V segments appeared in productive rearrangements either about 87% or about 30% of the time, which broadly matched IMGT annotations. Assigning TCR associations to individual alleles was difficult when HLA alleles, especially DR and DQ, strongly co-occurred. Because counts were too low, roughly 17 rarely observed V segments, including chromosome 9 orphons, were left out of the earlier analysis of over 550 of the donors. Compared with equally common non-associated chains, HLA-associated TCR beta chains in a later analysis were more clonally expanded and had lower generation probabilities. In a later analysis, most CMV-associated TCR beta chains were found to appear HLA-restricted, with HLA associations seemingly driven largely by CMV exposure. While some public TCRs were present in many individuals, most TCR sequences turned up only very rarely across donors. A further reported finding was that TCR beta sequences accurately predicted the HLA-A and HLA-B alleles for most subjects in the first cohort. The authors suggested that the approach could potentially be generalized to other disease states and immunological phenotypes. Only TCR beta chains were sequenced in this cohort, and the absence of alpha or paired-chain data limited detectable features.

A distance of 13 bases separates the germline ends of V and J, which lose 5 bases and 6 bases respectively. In the germline V gene, CDR1 corresponds to SGHTA and CDR2 to FQGTGA. Including cysteine and phenylalanine, the CDR3 has 13 amino acids. Only CDR3 DNA remains: 39 bases, in frame from the first base. The cohort consisted of some 730 healthy bone marrow donors. At the time of sampling, all cohort members were nominally healthy, though unrecorded immune exposures were likely present. The donor was CMV seropositive and belonged to the group of a few hundred seropositive cohort members. Each donor provided a peripheral blood sample, and peripheral blood mononuclear cells were used for TCR beta sequencing. The Qiagen DNeasy Blood Extraction Kit was used to extract genomic DNA from the blood cell samples. Concerning this clone itself: What this receptor recognizes is not known. No per-base quality is available; no much larger clone lies one base away.

Library creation used the immunoSEQ multiplex PCR assay. A mixture of 60 forward primers for TCR Vbeta segments and 13 reverse primers for TCR Jbeta segments was used in the multiplex PCR. A multiplex PCR assay on genomic DNA amplified the CDR3 region of rearranged TCR beta genes. On the Illumina HiSeq System, the amplified TCR beta libraries were sequenced as 87-base-pair reads. The paper's data handling went like this. A later analysis tallied around 82 million unique TCR beta chains across the 666 repertoires, and about 10 million of those chains were shared by two or more donors. To remove PCR and sequencing errors, raw reads were error-corrected and collapsed into unique sequences using a nearest-neighbor algorithm that merged closely related sequences. V, D and J gene segments were assigned by aligning CDR3 sequences to IMGT reference sequences. For a sequence to be retained, at least a six-nucleotide match to both a V gene segment and a J gene segment was required. Rearrangements were called productive when the CDR3 lacked stop codons and stayed in frame with V and J; all others were non-productive. CDR3 was defined by IMGT convention, running from the second conserved V-encoded cysteine to the conserved J-encoded phenylalanine. The earlier analysis of a few hundred of the donors excluded sequences that lacked an unambiguous match to a single V gene segment. An earlier analysis of about 600 of the donors called V segments functional above 56.7% productive rearrangements and segregating when the between-donor standard deviation exceeded 5%. A statistical classification framework was built to diagnose cytomegalovirus status from the catalog of TCR beta chain sequences. V and J gene assignment, in a later analysis, came from comparing TCR nucleotide sequences with IMGT/GENE-DB human TR gene sequences. The TCRdist pipeline was used in a later analysis to assign CDR3 sequences and most-parsimonious VDJ recombination scenarios. In a later analysis, each TCR beta chain was defined by its CDR3 amino acid sequence together with its V-gene family, and reads lacking a unique V-gene family were excluded. To address suspected cross-contamination and a sequencing artifact, a later analysis removed approximately 590 highly shared, low-generation-probability nucleotide sequences. A later analysis calculated a clonal expansion index for each public chain from normalized within-repertoire ranks of inferred template counts. In a later analysis, generation probabilities were computed using a VDJ recombination model fitted to out-of-frame rearrangements, and the results were checked against IGoR. In a later analysis, TCR-TCR, TCR-HLA and TCR-CMV co-occurrence was scored with hypergeometric tests, and a repertoire-size bias correction was applied to TCR pairs. To estimate false discovery rates, a later analysis permuted the HLA or CMV assignments 20 times. In a later analysis, co-occurring TCRs were grouped using DBSCAN, with TCRdist sequence similarity added in when clustering inside HLA-allele-positive subsets. Repertoires with fewer than 30,000 or more than 120,000 public chains were left out of co-occurrence clustering, as were about 5 repertoires with anomalous nucleotide sharing. TCRdb carries this immuneACCESS record with in-frame sequences only. Its versions omit some clonotypes, under half of them owing to an unresolved V gene in the studies checked, with the rest unexplained. V and J calls and clone size are copied from that table; D and trimming were computed from the DNA. The sample table shows tens of thousands of clones, and approximately 68% are seen once. About 5.4% of the sample lies in the top ten.

The chain links TRBV7-3 with TRBJ1-2; no D gene is confidently identified. The material sequenced was PBMCs. The source is a boy aged 10-17 years in good health and CMV-seropositive. For the CDR3, the sequence is CASSDSVSDGYTF. The nucleotides read TGTGCCAGCAGCGACTCGGTCTCGGATGGCTACACCTTC.